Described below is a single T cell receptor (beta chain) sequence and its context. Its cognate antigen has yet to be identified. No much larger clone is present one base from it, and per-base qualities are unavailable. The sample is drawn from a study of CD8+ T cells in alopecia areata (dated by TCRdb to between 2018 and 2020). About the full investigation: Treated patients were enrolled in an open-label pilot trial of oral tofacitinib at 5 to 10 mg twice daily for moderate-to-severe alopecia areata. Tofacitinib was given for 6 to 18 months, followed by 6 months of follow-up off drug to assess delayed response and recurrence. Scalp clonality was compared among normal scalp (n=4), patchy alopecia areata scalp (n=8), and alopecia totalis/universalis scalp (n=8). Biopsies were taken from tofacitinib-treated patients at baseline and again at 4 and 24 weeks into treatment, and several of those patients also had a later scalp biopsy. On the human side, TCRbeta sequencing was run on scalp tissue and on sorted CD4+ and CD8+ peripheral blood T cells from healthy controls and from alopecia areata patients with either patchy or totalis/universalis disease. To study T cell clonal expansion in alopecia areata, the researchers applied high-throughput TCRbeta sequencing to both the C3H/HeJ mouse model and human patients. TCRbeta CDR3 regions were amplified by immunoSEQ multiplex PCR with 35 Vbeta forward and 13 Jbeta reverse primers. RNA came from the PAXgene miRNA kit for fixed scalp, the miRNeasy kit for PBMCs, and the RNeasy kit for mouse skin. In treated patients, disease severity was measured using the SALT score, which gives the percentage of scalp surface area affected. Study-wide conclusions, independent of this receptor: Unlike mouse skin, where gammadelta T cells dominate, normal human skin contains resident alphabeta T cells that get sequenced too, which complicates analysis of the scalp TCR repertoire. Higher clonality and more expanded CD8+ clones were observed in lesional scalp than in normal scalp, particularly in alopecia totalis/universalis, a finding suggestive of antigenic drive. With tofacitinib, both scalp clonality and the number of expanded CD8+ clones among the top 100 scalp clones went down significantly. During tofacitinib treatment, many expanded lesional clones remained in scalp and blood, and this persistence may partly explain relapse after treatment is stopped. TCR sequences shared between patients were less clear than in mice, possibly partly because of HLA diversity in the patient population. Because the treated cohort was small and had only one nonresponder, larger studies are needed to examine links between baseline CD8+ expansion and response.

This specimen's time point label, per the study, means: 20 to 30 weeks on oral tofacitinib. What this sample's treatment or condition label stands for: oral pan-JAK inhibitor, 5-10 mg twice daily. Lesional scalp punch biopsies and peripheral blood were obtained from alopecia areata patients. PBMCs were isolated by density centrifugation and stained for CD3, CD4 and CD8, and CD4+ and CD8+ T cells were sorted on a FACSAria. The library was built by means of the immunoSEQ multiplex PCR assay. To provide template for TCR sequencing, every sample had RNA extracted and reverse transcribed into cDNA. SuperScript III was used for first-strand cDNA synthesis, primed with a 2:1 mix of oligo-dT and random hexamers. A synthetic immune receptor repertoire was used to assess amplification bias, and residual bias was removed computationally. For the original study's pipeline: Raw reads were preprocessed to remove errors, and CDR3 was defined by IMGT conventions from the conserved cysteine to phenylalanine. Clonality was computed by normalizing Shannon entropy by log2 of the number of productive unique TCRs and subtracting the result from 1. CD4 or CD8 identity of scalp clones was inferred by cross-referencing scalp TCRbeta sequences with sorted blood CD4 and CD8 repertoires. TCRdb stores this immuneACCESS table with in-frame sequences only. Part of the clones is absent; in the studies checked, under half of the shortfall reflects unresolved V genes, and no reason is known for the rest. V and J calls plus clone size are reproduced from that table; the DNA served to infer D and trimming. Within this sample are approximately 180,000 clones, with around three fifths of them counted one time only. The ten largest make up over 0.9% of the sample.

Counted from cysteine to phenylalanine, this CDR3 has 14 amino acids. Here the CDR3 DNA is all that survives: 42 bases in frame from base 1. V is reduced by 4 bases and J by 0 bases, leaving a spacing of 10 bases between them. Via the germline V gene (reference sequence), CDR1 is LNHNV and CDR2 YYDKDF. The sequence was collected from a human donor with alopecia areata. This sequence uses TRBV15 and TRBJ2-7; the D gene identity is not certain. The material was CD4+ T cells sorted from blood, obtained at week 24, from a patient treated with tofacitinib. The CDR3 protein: CATSIQGSSYEQYF. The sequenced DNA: TGTGCCACCAGCATCCAAGGGTCCTCCTACGAGCAGTACTTC.